This T cell receptor beta chain comes out of a study of graft-versus-host responses after intestinal transplantation. Turning to this clone: What it recognizes is unknown.

TCRdb's table, derived via immunoSEQ multiplex PCR, lists solely in-frame clones and lacks some. The data contain under 140,000 clones, 93% of them singletons. Per germline, CDR1 SGHRS and CDR2 YFSETQ. CDR3 length equals 13 residues. Trimming took 0 bases from V and 6 from J, leaving 9 bases between them. Source: unstimulated CD8+ T cells sorted from spleen or lymph node cells, taken before intestinal transplant. The TCR originated in a human donor who received an intestinal transplant. This chain uses TRBV5-1 with TRBJ1-2; the D gene is possibly TRBD1 (6 bases). The CDR3 is CASSLAGGDGYTF. The CDR3 bases are TGCGCCAGCAGCTTGGCTGGGGGCGATGGCTACACCTTC.